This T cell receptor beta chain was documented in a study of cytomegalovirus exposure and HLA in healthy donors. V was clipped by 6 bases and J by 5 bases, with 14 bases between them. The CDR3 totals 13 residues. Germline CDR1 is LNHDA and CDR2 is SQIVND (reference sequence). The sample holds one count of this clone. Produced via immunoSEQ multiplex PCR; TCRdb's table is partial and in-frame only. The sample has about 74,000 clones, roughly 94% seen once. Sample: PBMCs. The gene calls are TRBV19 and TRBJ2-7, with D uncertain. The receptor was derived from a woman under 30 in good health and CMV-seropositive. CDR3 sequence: CASSVQLRNEQYF. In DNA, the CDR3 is TGTGCCAGTAGCGTACAGCTAAGGAACGAGCAGTACTTC. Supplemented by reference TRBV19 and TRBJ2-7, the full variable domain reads DGGITQSPKYLFRKEGQNVTLSCEQNLNHDAMYWYRQDPGQGLRLIYYSQIVNDFQKGDIAEGYSVSREKKESFPLTVTSAQKNPTAFYLCASSVQLRNEQYFGPGTRLTVT.